These 11 T cell receptor beta chains originate from one sample sequenced in a study of T-cell reconstitution after alpha-beta-depleted transplantation in children. A library of TCRbeta sequences, prepared with unique molecular identifiers, was generated. From the PCR reads, TCRdb called clonotypes with MiXCR, one entry per CDR3 protein. Of about 240,000 distinct CDR3 sequences detected, roughly 23% appear once; the ten largest clones hold roughly 2.6%. The sequencing here drew on PBMCs, taken before TCRalphabeta/CD19-depleted stem cell transplant. Receptor source: a girl aged 2 to 9 with Fanconi anemia, due to receive a stem cell transplant.

This clonotype was recorded many times. The J gene is TRBJ2-3, the V gene TRBV29-1; maybe TRBD2 (6 bases). CDR3 length: 14 residues. Germline CDR1 is SQVTM and CDR2 is ANQGSEA. V lost 7 bases to trimming and J lost 3 bases, with 17 bases between them. The CDR3 coding sequence is TGCAGCGCTGCCCGGGCGGGGTTTACAGATACGCAGTATTTT. Translating gives CSAARAGFTDTQYF.

This chain uses TRBV29-1 with TRBJ1-2; D remains unclear. This CDR3 is built from 12 residues. V lost 2 bases and J lost 7, with 11 bases in between. The V gene's germline CDR1 is SQVTM and CDR2 ANQGSEA. This CDR3 reads CSVERADGGYTF. The CDR3 DNA is TGCAGCGTTGAAAGGGCAGACGGTGGCTACACCTTC.

This clonotype has ten or more counts. The chain carries TRBV20-1 and TRBJ1-5; a possible D gene is TRBD1 (5 bases). This CDR3 has 16 residues. V shed 0 bases and J shed 6 bases, with 18 bases lying between them. Germline V gene data show CDR1 as DFQATT and CDR2 as SNEGSKA (reference sequence). Here the CDR3 reads CSARDGGEGPGQPQHF. The CDR3 coding sequence is TGCAGTGCTAGAGATGGCGGGGAGGGACCCGGTCAGCCCCAGCATTTT.

The rearrangement uses TRBV20-1 and TRBJ2-7, with TRBD2 matching 7 bases. Losses at the gene ends were 1 base for V and 3 bases for J; bases not matched to a gene: 12. CDR1 is DFQATT and CDR2 is SNEGSKA in the germline V gene (reference sequence). CDR3 length equals 16 residues. The CDR3 loop reads CSARGYGRQGRYEQYF. CDR3 bases: TGCAGTGCTAGAGGGTACGGGAGGCAGGGACGCTACGAGCAGTACTTC.

This sequence joins TRBV18 and TRBJ2-5; no firm D call. Trimming removed 2 bases at V and 3 bases at J, with 7 bases between. The germline V gene has CDR1 KGHSH and CDR2 LQKENI. The CDR3 extends over 13 amino acids. For the CDR3, the DNA is TGTGCCAGCTCACCATACTATAAAGAGACCCAGTACTTC. This gives the protein CASSPYYKETQYF.

The chain joins TRBV29-1 to TRBJ2-7, with a weak D call TRBD1 (6 bases). The germline V and J ends were trimmed by 4 bases and 4 bases, with 11 bases remaining between them. The CDR3 spans 12 residues. Germline CDR1 SQVTM, CDR2 ANQGSEA. DNA for the CDR3: TGCAGCGTTGTCCAGGGGCAGTACGAGCAGTACTTC. Translating gives CSVVQGQYEQYF.

This chain connects TRBV12-3 or TRBV12-4 to TRBJ2-5; D unclear. The CDR3 extends over 14 amino acids. Trimming stripped 2 bases from V and 2 bases from J, with 9 bases between. For the CDR3, the DNA is TGTGCCAGCAGTTTACGACATTTTCAAGAGACCCAGTACTTC. Translation: CASSLRHFQETQYF.

This clonotype showed up just a few times. The chain couples TRBV11-2 to TRBJ2-1; D may match TRBD1 or TRBD2 (6 bases each). This CDR3 has 18 amino acids. Deletions cut 4 bases from V and 0 bases from J, with 19 bases between. CDR1 and CDR2 (germline): SGHAT, FQNNGV. The CDR3 sequence is CASSWKGGGDLSYNEQFF. CDR3 nucleotides: TGTGCCAGCAGCTGGAAGGGGGGTGGGGACCTCTCCTACAATGAGCAGTTCTTC. The full variable domain, completed using reference TRBV11-2 and TRBJ2-1, is EAGVAQSPRYKIIEKRQSVAFWCNPISGHATLYWYQQILGQGPKLLIQFQNNGVVDDSQLPKDRFSAERLKGVDSTLKIQPAKLEDSAVYLCASSWKGGGDLSYNEQFFGPGTRLTVL.

Ten or more counts support this clonotype. The chain is built from TRBV10-3 and TRBJ2-2; no clear D. Germline V gives CDR1 ENHRY, CDR2 SYGVKD. The CDR3 is 14 amino acids. Trimming shortened V by 5 bases and J by 0 bases, and 7 bases separated the two germline ends. The CDR3 is CAISLRSNTGELFF. The CDR3 DNA is TGTGCCATCAGTTTACGTTCGAACACCGGGGAGCTGTTTTTT.

This clonotype was recorded many times. The chain employs TRBV5-1 and TRBJ2-1, with D possibly TRBD2 on 6 matching bases. Trimming pared 0 bases from V and 7 bases from J, leaving 11 bases between. Germline V gene sequence: CDR1 SGHRS, CDR2 YFSETQ. The CDR3 extends over 14 amino acids. The CDR3 here is CASSLGGSGNEQFF. For the CDR3, the DNA is TGCGCCAGCAGCTTGGGGGGGAGCGGGAATGAGCAGTTCTTC.

This chain links TRBV6-5 with TRBJ2-7; D perhaps matches TRBD1 (6 bases). The CDR3 is 16 amino acids. CDR1 is MNHEY, CDR2 SVGAGI, per germline. V dropped 2 bases and J dropped 0 bases, with 14 bases sitting between them. The CDR3 spells CASSYDWGRSSYEQYF. CDR3 DNA: TGTGCCAGCAGTTACGACTGGGGGCGCAGCTCCTACGAGCAGTACTTC.